This T cell receptor beta chain is drawn from a study of T-cell reconstitution after alpha-beta-depleted transplantation in children. The TCRbeta library was prepared with unique molecular identifiers. One entry per CDR3 protein, called by TCRdb with MiXCR from the PCR reads. The sample holds some 840,000 distinct CDR3 sequences, less than 20% seen once. CDR3 size: 15 residues. Germline lookup yields CDR1 SEHNR and CDR2 FQNEAQ (reference sequence). V was trimmed by 4 bases and J by 3 bases, leaving 15 bases between them. This clonotype came up many times. This rearrangement joins TRBV7-9 to TRBJ2-5, with D hard to call. The sequence came from a male patient younger than 18 who had a stem cell transplant for acute lymphoblastic leukemia, so the T cells may come from the graft donor. This material consisted of PBMCs, mostly from graft donor cells, taken 360 days after TCRalphabeta/CD19-depleted stem cell transplant. CDR3 DNA: TGTGCCAGCAGCTCCTTTGACCCCTTCGAAGAGACCCAGTACTTC. Translation: CASSSFDPFEETQYF.